The sequence of this T cell receptor (beta chain) was determined in a study of OX40 agonist ivuxolimab in advanced cancers. Findings and caveats of the study: Undetermined was the antigen specificity of the expanded peripheral T cells.

The CDR3 covers 17 residues. CDR1 SGHTA and CDR2 FQGTGA come from the germline V gene. Anyone with autoimmune disease history or systemic immunosuppression was excluded. Cycle 7 day 1, cycle 4 day 1, and baseline were the timepoints at which blood was sampled. Libraries were prepared by immunoSEQ multiplex PCR; TCRdb keeps only in-frame clonotypes and omits some of them. The sample consists of fewer than 100,000 clones, under 90% of them appearing once. In regard to this clone: The antigen is undetermined.

This clonotype originated in an adult with an advanced solid tumor such as melanoma, head and neck, liver or kidney cancer. The chain is built from TRBV7-3 and TRBJ2-5, with 11 bases fitting TRBD2. The DNA end favors TRBJ2-7, so the J call may be wrong. The input for sequencing was CD4+ or CD8+ T cells sorted from blood, taken in a trial of the OX40 agonist ivuxolimab. The CDR3, as DNA: TGTGCCAGCAGCTCCTATACTAGCGGGAGCATACCCTACGAGCAGTACTTC. This gives the protein CASSSYTSGSIPYEQYF.